This T cell receptor (beta chain) was observed in a study of beta chain features in type 1 diabetes. Study results and limitations: All four CD4+ subsets from Type 1 diabetes patients carried moderately but significantly shorter TCRB CDR3s. For type 1 diabetes patients, VDJ junctions showed fewer insertions and more deletions. TCRB rearrangement may or may not be influenced by HLA type; here this remained unresolved.

This clone was found a few times. Antigen specificity is unknown. V gave up 6 bases and J gave up 3 bases; unmatched junction bases: 8. The CDR3 sequence is 16 residues long. Germline V gives CDR1 KGHSH, CDR2 LQKENI. Cell sorting via CD45RO/CCR7/CD25/CD127/CD95/CD27 was performed to obtain CD4+ naive, central memory, regulatory and stem cell-like memory cells. What was sequenced were expressed TCRB transcripts, since all of the isolated RNA had been reverse transcribed. TCRdb's table, derived via immunoSEQ multiplex PCR, lists solely in-frame clones and lacks some. The sample lists around 190,000 clones, roughly an eighth occurring once.

This rearrangement joins TRBV18 to TRBJ2-7, with TRBD2 matching over 13 bases. The source of this sequence is a woman under 30 in good health. The material sequenced was central memory CD4+ T cells from blood. The CDR3 nucleotides are TGTGCCAGCTCCTATTCGGGACTAGCGGGAAACTACGAGCAGTACTTC. This codes for CASSYSGLAGNYEQYF.